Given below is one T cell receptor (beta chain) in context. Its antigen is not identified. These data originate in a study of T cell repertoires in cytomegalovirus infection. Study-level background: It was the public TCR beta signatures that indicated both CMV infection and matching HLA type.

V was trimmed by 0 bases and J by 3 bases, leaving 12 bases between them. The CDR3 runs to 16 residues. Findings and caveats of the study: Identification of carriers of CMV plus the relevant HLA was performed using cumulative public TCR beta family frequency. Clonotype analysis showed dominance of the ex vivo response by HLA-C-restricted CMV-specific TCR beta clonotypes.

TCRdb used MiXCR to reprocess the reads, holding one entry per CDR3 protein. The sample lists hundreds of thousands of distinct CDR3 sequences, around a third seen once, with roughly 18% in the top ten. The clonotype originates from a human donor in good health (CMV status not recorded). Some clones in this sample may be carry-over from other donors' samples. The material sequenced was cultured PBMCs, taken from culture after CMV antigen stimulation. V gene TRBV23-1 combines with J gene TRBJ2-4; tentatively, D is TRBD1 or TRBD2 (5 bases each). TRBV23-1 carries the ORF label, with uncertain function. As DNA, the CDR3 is TGCGCCAGCAGTCAATCGAGGGTTGGGGGCAAAAACATTCAGTACTTC. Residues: CASSQSRVGGKNIQYF.